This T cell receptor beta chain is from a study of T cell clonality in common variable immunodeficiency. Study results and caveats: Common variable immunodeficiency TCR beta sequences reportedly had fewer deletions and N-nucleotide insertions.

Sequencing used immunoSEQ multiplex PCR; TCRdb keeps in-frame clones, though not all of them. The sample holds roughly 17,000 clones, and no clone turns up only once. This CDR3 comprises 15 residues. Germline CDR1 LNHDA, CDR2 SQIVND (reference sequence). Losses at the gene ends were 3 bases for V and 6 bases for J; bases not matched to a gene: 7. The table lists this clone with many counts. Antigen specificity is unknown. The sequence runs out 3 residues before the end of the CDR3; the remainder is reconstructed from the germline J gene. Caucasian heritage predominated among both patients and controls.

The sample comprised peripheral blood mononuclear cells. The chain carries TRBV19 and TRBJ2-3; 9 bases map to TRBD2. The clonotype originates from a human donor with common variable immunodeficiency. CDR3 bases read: TGTGCCAGTAGTATTCGCGCTAGCGGGGTTGATACG. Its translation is CASSIRASGVDT. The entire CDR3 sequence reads CASSIRASGVDTQYF.